These T cell receptor beta chains were read from a single sample in a study of T cell responses to AZD1222 COVID-19 vaccine. The data were produced by immunoSEQ multiplex PCR, yet TCRdb's version contains in-frame clones alone and is incomplete. The sample lists 100,000 to 150,000 clones; about 90% were seen once. The material sequenced was peripheral blood, taken on day 0 of AZD1222 vaccination. The receptors stem from an adult in good health. The CDR3 runs from the conserved cysteine through the conserved F or W. D genes are given only for firm matches. The listing skips clone size in some rows; elsewhere it reads once, few, many or a size class.

d_gene	abundance	j_gene	v_gene	CDR3aa	CDR3nt
NA	NA	TRBJ2-2	TRBV6-2/TRBV6-3	CASSSATGELFF	TGTGCCAGCAGTTCAGCCACCGGGGAGCTGTTTTTT
NA	NA	TRBJ1-1	TRBV28	CASTLQHSGGRRAFF	TGTGCCAGCACCTTACAACATTCCGGGGGGAGGAGGGCTTTCTTT
NA	once	TRBJ1-1	TRBV9	CASSVGGSTEAFF	TGTGCCAGCAGCGTAGGCGGTTCCACTGAAGCTTTCTTT
NA	NA	TRBJ2-7	TRBV27	CASSLHVSYEQYF	TGTGCCAGCAGTTTACATGTCTCCTACGAGCAGTACTTC
NA	NA	TRBJ1-5	TRBV24-1	CATSGSGDQPQHF	TGTGCCACCAGTGGCTCAGGGGATCAGCCCCAGCATTTT
NA	NA	TRBJ1-5	TRBV5-6	CASSRDLEPQHF	TGTGCCAGCAGCCGCGACTTGGAGCCCCAGCATTTT
TRBD1	NA	TRBJ2-5	TRBV2	CASSFRQGGETQYF	TGTGCCAGCAGTTTCAGACAGGGGGGAGAGACCCAGTACTTC
NA	once	TRBJ2-5	TRBV28	CASRNQGGAQYF	TGTGCCAGCAGAAATCAGGGGGGGGCCCAGTACTTC
TRBD2	NA	TRBJ2-2	TRBV9	CASNPSGRAGELFF	TGTGCCAGCAACCCTAGCGGGAGGGCAGGGGAGCTGTTTTTT
NA	NA	TRBJ1-5	TRBV5-1	CASSLGQGGQPQHF	TGCGCCAGCAGCTTGGGGCAGGGAGGTCAGCCCCAGCATTTT
TRBD1	NA	TRBJ2-2	TRBV11-2	CASSLDRERLRSGELFF	TGTGCCAGCAGCTTGGACAGGGAGAGGCTGAGGTCCGGGGAGCTGTTTTTT
NA	few	TRBJ2-1	TRBV10-3	CAISDKERTYNEQFF	TGTGCCATCAGTGATAAAGAGCGGACCTACAATGAGCAGTTCTTC
NA	NA	TRBJ2-7	TRBV5-1	CASSHSPYEQYF	TGCGCCAGCAGTCACAGCCCGTACGAGCAGTACTTC
NA	NA	TRBJ2-5	TRBV10-1	CASSDDETQYF	TGCGCCAGCAGTGATGATGAGACCCAGTACTTC
TRBD1	NA	TRBJ1-5	TRBV30	CAWSPGQGHNQPQHF	TGTGCCTGGAGTCCGGGACAGGGTCACAATCAGCCCCAGCATTTT
TRBD2	NA	TRBJ2-7	TRBV27	CASSLGTSGISPPRYEQYF	TGTGCCAGCAGTTTAGGGACTAGCGGGATAAGTCCGCCCCGCTACGAGCAGTACTTC
NA	NA	TRBJ2-1	TRBV5-6	CASSEWTVNNEQFF	TGTGCCAGCAGCGAGTGGACGGTAAATAATGAGCAGTTCTTC
NA	once	TRBJ2-6	TRBV28	CASSSGALEANVLTF	TGTGCCAGCAGTTCCGGGGCTCTGGAGGCCAACGTCCTGACTTTC
TRBD1	NA	TRBJ2-1	TRBV5-1	CASSLGQGDEQFF	TGCGCCAGCAGCTTAGGACAGGGCGATGAGCAGTTCTTC
TRBD2	NA	TRBJ2-7	TRBV28	CASNPPSGAPGEQYF	TGTGCCTCCAATCCCCCGAGCGGGGCCCCTGGCGAGCAGTACTTC
NA	NA	TRBJ1-5	TRBV4-1	CASSQVSGPFNAQAQHF	TGCGCCAGCAGCCAAGTGTCAGGGCCATTTAACGCTCAGGCCCAGCATTTT
NA	NA	TRBJ1-1	TRBV4-2	CASSQDTDEAFF	TGTGCCAGCAGCCAAGATACGGATGAAGCTTTCTTT
TRBD1	NA	TRBJ1-5	TRBV7-8	CASSPDRDDQPQHF	TGTGCCAGCAGCCCTGACAGGGATGATCAGCCCCAGCATTTT
TRBD1	NA	TRBJ1-2	TRBV3-1/TRBV3-2	CASSQGTGGLDGYTF	TGTGCCAGCAGCCAAGGGACAGGGGGACTAGATGGCTACACCTTC
NA	NA	TRBJ1-6	TRBV3-1/TRBV3-2	CASRGSSGRSPLHF	TGTGCCAGCAGAGGGTCTTCAGGTCGGTCACCCCTCCACTTT
NA	NA	TRBJ2-3	TRBV6-6	CASSFRLAPSTDTQYF	TGTGCCAGCAGCTTTAGACTGGCCCCCAGCACAGATACGCAGTATTTT
TRBD2	few	TRBJ2-3	TRBV19	CAIGPRASGSLRTQYF	TGTGCCATAGGACCCAGGGCTAGCGGGAGTTTGCGTACGCAGTATTTT
TRBD2	NA	TRBJ2-2	TRBV9	CASSIAAGGGELFF	TGTGCCAGCAGCATCGCGGCGGGGGGCGGGGAGCTGTTTTTT
NA	once	TRBJ1-1	TRBV19	CASKSLGPNAFF	TGTGCCAGTAAATCCTTGGGACCGAATGCTTTCTTT
TRBD1	NA	TRBJ1-1	TRBV18	CASSLARGRNTEAFF	TGTGCCAGCTCTCTCGCCAGGGGGAGGAACACTGAAGCTTTCTTT
NA	NA	TRBJ2-1	TRBV5-1	CASSLAQTYNEQFF	TGCGCCAGCAGCTTGGCGCAGACTTACAATGAGCAGTTCTTC
NA	NA	TRBJ1-1	TRBV6-5	CASRGQGSTEAFF	TGTGCCAGCAGGGGCCAGGGAAGCACTGAAGCTTTCTTT
NA	NA	TRBJ1-1	TRBV3-1/TRBV3-2	CASSQGKGGRNTEAFF	TGTGCCAGCAGCCAAGGGAAAGGGGGGAGGAATACTGAAGCTTTCTTT
NA	NA	TRBJ1-3	TRBV28	CASSLPGNGNTIYF	TGTGCCAGCAGTTTACCCGGGAATGGAAACACCATATATTTT
TRBD1	NA	TRBJ2-1	TRBV19	CASRGDRPYNEQFF	TGTGCCAGTAGGGGGGACAGGCCGTACAATGAGCAGTTCTTC
NA	NA	TRBJ1-5	TRBV6-5	CASNGDSNQPQHF	TGTGCCAGCAATGGGGATAGCAATCAGCCCCAGCATTTT